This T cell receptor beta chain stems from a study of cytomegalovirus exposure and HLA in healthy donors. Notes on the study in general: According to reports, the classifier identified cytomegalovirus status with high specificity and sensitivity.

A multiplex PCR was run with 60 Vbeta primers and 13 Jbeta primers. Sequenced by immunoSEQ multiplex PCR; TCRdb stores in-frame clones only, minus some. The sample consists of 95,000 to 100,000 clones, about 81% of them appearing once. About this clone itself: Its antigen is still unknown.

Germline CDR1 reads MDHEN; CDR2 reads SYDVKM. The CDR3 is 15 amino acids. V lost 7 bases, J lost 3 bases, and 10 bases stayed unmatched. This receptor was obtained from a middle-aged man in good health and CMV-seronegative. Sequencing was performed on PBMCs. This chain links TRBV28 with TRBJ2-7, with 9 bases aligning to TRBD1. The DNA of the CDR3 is TGTGCCAGCAACAAGCCGGGACAGGGTATCTACGAGCAGTACTTC. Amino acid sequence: CASNKPGQGIYEQYF.